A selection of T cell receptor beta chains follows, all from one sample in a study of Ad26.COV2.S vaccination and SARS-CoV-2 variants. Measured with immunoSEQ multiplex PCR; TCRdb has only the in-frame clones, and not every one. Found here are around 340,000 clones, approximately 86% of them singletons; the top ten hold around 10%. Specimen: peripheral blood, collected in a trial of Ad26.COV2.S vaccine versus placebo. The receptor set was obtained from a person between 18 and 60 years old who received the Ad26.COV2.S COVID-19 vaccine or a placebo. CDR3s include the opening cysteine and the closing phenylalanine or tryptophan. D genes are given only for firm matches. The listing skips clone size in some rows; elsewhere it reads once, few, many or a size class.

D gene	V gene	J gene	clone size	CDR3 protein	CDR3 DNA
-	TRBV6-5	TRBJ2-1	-	CASSPSPDHEQFF	TGTGCCAGCAGTCCCTCCCCGGACCATGAGCAGTTCTTC
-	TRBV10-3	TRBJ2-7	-	CAITLDLTYEQYF	TGTGCCATCACACTTGACCTTACCTACGAGCAGTACTTC
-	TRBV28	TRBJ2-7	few	CASSEQAFYEQYF	TGTGCCAGCAGTGAACAGGCTTTCTACGAGCAGTACTTC
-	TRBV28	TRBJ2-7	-	CASWGAAVWGEQYF	TGTGCCAGCTGGGGCGCGGCCGTTTGGGGCGAGCAGTACTTC
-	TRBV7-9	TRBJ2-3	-	CASSFELTTDTQYF	TGTGCCAGCAGCTTCGAGCTTACCACAGATACGCAGTATTTT
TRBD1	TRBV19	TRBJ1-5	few	CASRPQTGGFGNQPQHF	TGTGCCAGTAGGCCACAGACAGGGGGCTTTGGCAATCAGCCCCAGCATTTT
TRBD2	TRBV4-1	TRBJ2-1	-	CASSQDKLGLADLSSYNEQFF	TGCGCCAGCAGCCAAGATAAGCTCGGACTAGCGGACCTAAGCTCCTACAATGAGCAGTTCTTC
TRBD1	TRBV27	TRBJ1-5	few	CASSLSGTGLSNQPQHF	TGTGCCAGCAGTTTATCTGGGACAGGCCTTAGCAATCAGCCCCAGCATTTT
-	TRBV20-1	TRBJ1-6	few	CSASSGVYNSPLHF	TGCAGTGCTAGTTCAGGGGTCTATAATTCACCCCTCCACTTT
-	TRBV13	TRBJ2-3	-	CASSQSKLGTDTQYF	TGTGCCAGCAGCCAGAGCAAGCTGGGGACAGATACGCAGTATTTT
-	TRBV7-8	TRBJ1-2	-	CASRRGGTYGYTF	TGTGCCAGCCGCCGGGGGGGTACCTATGGCTACACCTTC
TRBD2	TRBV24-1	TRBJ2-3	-	CATSDLRGVNTDTQYF	TGTGCCACCAGTGATCTTCGGGGGGTTAACACAGATACGCAGTATTTT
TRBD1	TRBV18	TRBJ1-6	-	CASSPGQGNSPLHF	TGTGCCAGCTCACCCGGACAGGGAAATTCACCCCTCCACTTT
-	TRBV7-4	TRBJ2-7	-	CASSRGTVSSYEQYF	TGTGCCAGCAGCCGAGGGACGGTGAGCTCCTACGAGCAGTACTTC
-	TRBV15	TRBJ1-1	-	CATSRVAGEAFF	TGTGCCACCAGCAGAGTTGCGGGCGAAGCTTTCTTT
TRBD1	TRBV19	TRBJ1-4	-	CASSPSGGVSKLFF	TGTGCCAGTTCACCCTCAGGGGGGGTTTCAAAACTGTTTTTT
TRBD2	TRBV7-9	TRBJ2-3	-	CASTQTALAGTDTQYF	TGTGCCAGCACCCAAACGGCGCTAGCGGGAACAGATACGCAGTATTTT
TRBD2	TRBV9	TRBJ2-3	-	CASSAGLAGDTDTQYF	TGTGCCAGCAGCGCGGGACTAGCGGGAGACACAGATACGCAGTATTTT
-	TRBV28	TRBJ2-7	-	CASSLLTGFYEQYF	TGTGCCAGCAGTTTATTAACAGGGTTTTACGAGCAGTACTTC
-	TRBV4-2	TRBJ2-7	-	CASSPWGAQGYEQYF	TGTGCCAGCAGCCCTTGGGGGGCCCAAGGCTACGAGCAGTACTTC
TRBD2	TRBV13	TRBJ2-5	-	CASSSRTSGPGQETQYF	TGTGCCAGCAGCTCCAGGACTAGCGGGCCTGGGCAAGAGACCCAGTACTTC
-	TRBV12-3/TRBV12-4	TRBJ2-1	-	CASGYNEQFF	TGTGCCAGCGGATACAATGAGCAGTTCTTC
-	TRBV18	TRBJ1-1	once	CASSPEGTEAFF	TGTGCCAGCTCACCGGAAGGGACAGAAGCTTTCTTT
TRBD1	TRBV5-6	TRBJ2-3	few	CASSGIDGQGTDTQYF	TGTGCCAGCAGCGGAATTGATGGACAGGGCACAGATACGCAGTATTTT
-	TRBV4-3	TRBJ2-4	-	CASSQDSRVAKNIQYF	TGCGCCAGCAGCCAAGACAGTAGGGTAGCCAAAAACATTCAGTACTTC
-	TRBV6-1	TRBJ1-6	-	CASSERPWGYNSPLHF	TGTGCCAGCAGTGAAAGACCCTGGGGCTATAATTCACCCCTCCACTTT
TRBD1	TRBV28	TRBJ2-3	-	CASLGQGRGTDTQYF	TGTGCCAGCTTGGGACAGGGAAGAGGCACAGATACGCAGTATTTT
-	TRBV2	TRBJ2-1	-	CASKRRGGTDEQFF	TGTGCCAGCAAGCGGAGAGGGGGGACGGATGAGCAGTTCTTC
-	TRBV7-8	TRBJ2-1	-	CASSPEAAVTAEQFF	TGTGCCAGCAGCCCCGAGGCAGCAGTAACCGCTGAGCAGTTCTTC